This TCR beta chain was captured by sequencing in a study of blood T cell repertoires in COVID-19. This clone was seen only a few times. Within the sample, other DNA sequences also encode this same CDR3. With 3 bases removed from V and 4 bases from J, the gap between germline ends came to 13 bases. Germline V CDR1 and CDR2: KGHSH, LQKENI. The CDR3 spans 14 residues. Using immunoSEQ multiplex PCR, the repertoire was profiled, and TCRdb retains in-frame clones only, with some absent. The sample includes 430,000 or so clones, about 88% of them seen just once. Ages ranged from about 18 to 89 years, with residence in fewer than 25 US areas. During the 2 weeks before they entered the study, exposed participants had met someone with a PCR-confirmed or clinician-diagnosed COVID-19 case.

This receptor was identified in a woman aged 18-29 years who had been exposed to COVID-19. The sample taken for sequencing was PBMCs or T cells enriched from blood (not recorded which). J is TRBJ2-7 and V is TRBV18; possibly TRBD2 for D (6 bases). Here the CDR3 DNA reads TGTGCCAGCTCACCTCTGGGAGGTGGATACGAGCAGTACTTC. It translates to CASSPLGGGYEQYF.